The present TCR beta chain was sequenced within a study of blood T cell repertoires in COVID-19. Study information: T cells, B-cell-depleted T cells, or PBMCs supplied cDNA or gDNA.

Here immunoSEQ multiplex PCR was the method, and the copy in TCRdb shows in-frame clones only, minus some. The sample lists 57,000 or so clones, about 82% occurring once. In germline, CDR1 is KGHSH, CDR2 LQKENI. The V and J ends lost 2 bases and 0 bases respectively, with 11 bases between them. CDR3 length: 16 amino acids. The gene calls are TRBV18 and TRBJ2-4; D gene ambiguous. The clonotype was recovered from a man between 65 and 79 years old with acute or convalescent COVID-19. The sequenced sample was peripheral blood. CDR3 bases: TGTGCCAGCTCACCAACTGATCTCTTAGCCAAAAACATTCAGTACTTC. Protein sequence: CASSPTDLLAKNIQYF.